These T cell receptor beta chains were read from a single sample in a study of cytomegalovirus exposure and HLA in healthy donors. TCRdb's table, derived via immunoSEQ multiplex PCR, lists solely in-frame clones and lacks some. The table has 180,000 or so clones, nearly 80% seen once. The specimen sequenced was PBMCs. Every receptor here comes from a female donor in good health and CMV-seronegative. Each CDR3 is given without its conserved first and last residue.

TRBV7-6	ASSSQVLADSYEQY
TRBV6-5	AISTLAGYYEQY
TRBV27	ASSLSAGVVNEQF
TRBV30	AWSFRPRTSGVSTREETQY
TRBV4-3	ASSHVRLTSPYEQY
TRBV30	AWSVRQGDTEAF
TRBV7-2	ASSWAEMNSPLH
TRBV6-6	ASSANTGELF
TRBV25-1	ASSGLAGVATDTQY
TRBV5-7	ASEDTGGAKRSTDTQY
TRBV7-9	ASSSIRDRGVNTEAF
TRBV15	ATSRIPESASREQY
TRBV2	ASRTAGTSGSTSTDTQY
TRBV27	ASSLSWDRVNTGELF
TRBV6-6	ASSYSPGLLGELF
TRBV21-1	ASSKTSTWGGSAGAEAF
TRBV28	ASSSIGGGNEKLF
TRBV6-6	ASRDHGQGNYGYT
TRBV28	ATRQGAVREQY
TRBV19	ASSIGGGGNQPQH
TRBV9	ASSLDGQGPKEQY
TRBV5-1	ASSLGFGGNTEAF
TRBV7-6	ASSISGAPGGRNTEAF